This T cell receptor beta chain was sequenced in a study of CD4+ T cells in melanoma. Points from the study as a whole: In melanoma, neoantigen-specific CD4+ T cells reportedly differed in differentiation state. A reported correlation linked neoantigen-specific CD4+ T cells to CD8+, macrophage and B cell function.

Here immunoSEQ multiplex PCR was the method, and the copy in TCRdb shows in-frame clones only, minus some. The sample shows some 14,000 clones, about 80% of them seen only once. This CDR3 contains 15 residues. Trimming took 3 bases from V and 0 from J; bases not matched to a gene: 4. Germline loops: CDR1 SGDLS, CDR2 YYNGEE. Remarks on this clone: As yet, its antigen is unknown.

The chain links TRBV9 to TRBJ2-3, with TRBD2 identical over 7 bases. The source is a human donor with melanoma. The sequenced sample consisted of cells from a culture (not recorded whether cultured in vitro). The CDR3 loop is CASSGSGDSTDTQYF. Here the CDR3 DNA reads TGTGCCAGCAGCGGGAGCGGGGATAGCACAGATACGCAGTATTTT.